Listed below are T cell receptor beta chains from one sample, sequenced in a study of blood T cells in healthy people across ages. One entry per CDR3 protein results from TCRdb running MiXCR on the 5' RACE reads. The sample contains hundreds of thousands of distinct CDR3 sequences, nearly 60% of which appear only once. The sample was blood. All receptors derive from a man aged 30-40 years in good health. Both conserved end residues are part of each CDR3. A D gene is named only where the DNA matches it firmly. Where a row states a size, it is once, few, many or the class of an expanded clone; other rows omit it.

CSTGSDEQYF TGCAGTACGGGGTCAGACGAGCAGTACTTC TRBV20-1 . . TRBJ2-7
CASSFTQGYEQYF TGTGCCAGCAGTTTTACACAGGGCTACGAGCAGTACTTC TRBV7-3 few . TRBJ2-7
CASSELRGYEQYF TGTGCCAGCAGTGAACTTAGGGGCTACGAGCAGTACTTC TRBV6-1 few . TRBJ2-7
CASTRGGSEQYF TGTGCCAGCACCCGAGGGGGTTCCGAGCAGTACTTC TRBV12-3/TRBV12-4 . . TRBJ2-7
CATSNPPHNEQFF TGTGCCACCAGCAACCCCCCTCACAATGAGCAGTTCTTC TRBV15 few . TRBJ2-1
CSARLTGTVSPLHF TGCAGTGCACGATTGACAGGGACCGTTTCACCCCTCCACTTT TRBV20-1 . TRBD1 TRBJ1-6
CASSQRRLAGGVRTGELFF TGTGCCAGCAGCCAACGGAGACTAGCGGGGGGCGTGAGGACCGGGGAGCTGTTTTTT TRBV3-1 few TRBD2 TRBJ2-2
CSTLGYTF TGCAGTACACTTGGGTACACCTTC TRBV20-1 once . TRBJ1-2
CATSRDSETQYF TGTGCCACCAGCAGGGACAGCGAGACCCAGTACTTC TRBV15 few . TRBJ2-5
CASSPQGGTGGYTF TGTGCCAGCAGCCCCCAGGGCGGGACGGGTGGCTACACCTTC TRBV7-2 . . TRBJ1-2
CASSLLVDRGSGYTF TGTGCCAGCAGCTTGTTGGTGGACAGGGGAAGTGGCTACACCTTC TRBV5-5 . TRBD1 TRBJ1-2
CASGGSESSYEQYF TGTGCCAGCGGGGGTAGCGAGAGCTCCTACGAGCAGTACTTC TRBV6-6 . . TRBJ2-7
CASKMTQSSYNEQFF TGCGCCAGCAAAATGACACAAAGCTCCTACAATGAGCAGTTCTTC TRBV5-1 . . TRBJ2-1
CASSPYGVAYEQYF TGCGCCAGCAGCCCATACGGGGTGGCCTACGAGCAGTACTTC TRBV4-1 . . TRBJ2-7
CASRAGQRNTEAFF TGTGCCAGCAGGGCGGGACAGAGGAACACTGAAGCTTTCTTT TRBV6-5 . TRBD1 TRBJ1-1
CASGTGSGANVLTF TGTGCCTCCGGTACCGGATCTGGGGCCAACGTCCTGACTTTC TRBV7-3 . . TRBJ2-6
CASSSAGSTDTQYF TGTGCCAGCAGTTCCGCGGGGTCCACAGATACGCAGTATTTT TRBV28 . . TRBJ2-3
CASSLLAGESETQYF TGTGCCAGCAGCTTACTAGCGGGAGAGTCAGAGACCCAGTACTTC TRBV7-6 . TRBD2 TRBJ2-5
CSATPRIYEQYF TGCAGTGCCACCCCTCGCATCTACGAGCAGTACTTC TRBV20-1 many . TRBJ2-7
CASSQEQRGTDTQYF TGCGCCAGCAGCCAAGAACAGCGGGGCACAGATACGCAGTATTTT TRBV4-1 . . TRBJ2-3
CASSLVFTTYNEQYF TGTGCCAGCAGCTTAGTCTTCACGACCTACAATGAGCAGTACTTC TRBV7-2 . . TRBJ2-7
CASSLGLAANEQYF TGTGCCAGCAGCTTGGGACTAGCGGCAAATGAGCAGTACTTC TRBV7-2 . TRBD2 TRBJ2-5
CASSLPDRGEVNYGYTF TGTGCCAGCAGCTTACCTGACAGGGGGGAAGTTAACTATGGCTACACCTTC TRBV7-9 . TRBD1 TRBJ1-2
CAISVGESNTGELFF TGTGCCATCAGTGTGGGAGAATCGAACACCGGGGAGCTGTTTTTT TRBV10-3 . . TRBJ2-2
CASSRTGPQPQHF TGTGCCAGCAGTCGGACAGGGCCTCAGCCCCAGCATTTT TRBV2 . TRBD1 TRBJ1-5
CASSLGAQPYGYTF TGCGCCAGCAGCTTGGGGGCACAGCCGTATGGCTACACCTTC TRBV5-1 . . TRBJ1-2
CASSQGREGNGYTF TGTGCCAGCAGCCAAGGGAGAGAAGGAAATGGCTACACCTTC TRBV4-2 . . TRBJ1-2
CASSPRGRGSTDTQYF TGTGCCAGCAGCCCAAGGGGGCGCGGTAGCACAGATACGCAGTATTTT TRBV7-2 . TRBD1 TRBJ2-3
CASGRGGQNYEQYF TGTGCCAGCGGGAGGGGAGGGCAGAACTACGAGCAGTACTTC TRBV7-2 . TRBD2 TRBJ2-7